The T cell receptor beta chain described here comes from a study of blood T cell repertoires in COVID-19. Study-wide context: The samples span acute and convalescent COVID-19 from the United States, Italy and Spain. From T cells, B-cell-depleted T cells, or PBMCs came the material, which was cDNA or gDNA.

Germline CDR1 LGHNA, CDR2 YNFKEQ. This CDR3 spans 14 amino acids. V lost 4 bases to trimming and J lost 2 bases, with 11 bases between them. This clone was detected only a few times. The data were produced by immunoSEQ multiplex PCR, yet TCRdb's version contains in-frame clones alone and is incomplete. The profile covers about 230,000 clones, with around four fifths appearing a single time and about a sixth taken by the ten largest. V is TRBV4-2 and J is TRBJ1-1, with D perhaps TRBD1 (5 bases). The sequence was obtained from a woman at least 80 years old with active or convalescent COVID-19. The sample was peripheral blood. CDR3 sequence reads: CASSPPQGNTEAFF. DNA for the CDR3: TGTGCCAGCAGCCCGCCTCAGGGTAACACTGAAGCTTTCTTT.